What follows are 9 T cell receptor beta chains derived from one specimen sequenced in a study of cytomegalovirus exposure and HLA in healthy donors. Vbeta (60) and Jbeta (13) primers were used in the PCR. The table came from immunoSEQ multiplex PCR; TCRdb's copy has only in-frame clones and leaves some out. Of 200,000 or so clones listed, approximately 80% are singletons. Sequencing used PBMCs. The receptors originated from a woman in her 30s in good health and CMV-seronegative.

J is TRBJ1-5 and V is TRBV7-2; D is undetermined. Trimming left V 2 bases short and J 0 bases short, with 5 bases between. The CDR3 loop spans 14 amino acids. From germline, CDR1 is SGHTA and CDR2 FQGNSA. The CDR3 loop reads CASSLMYSNQPQHF. The DNA for the CDR3 is TGTGCCAGCAGCTTAATGTATAGCAATCAGCCCCAGCATTTT.

This clone was found once. This rearrangement joins TRBV7-6 to TRBJ2-1; 7 bases align to TRBD2. The CDR3 has 16 residues. Germline V gene sequence: CDR1 SGHVS, CDR2 FNYEAQ. V lost 2 bases to trimming and J lost 3 bases; unmatched junction nucleotides: 7. The CDR3 loop is CASSLNVKRGYNEQFF. CDR3 nucleotides: TGTGCCAGCAGCTTAAATGTTAAGCGGGGCTACAATGAGCAGTTCTTC.

This clone was seen a few times. The genes are TRBV7-2 and TRBJ1-5; no firm D call. Germline V gene sequence: CDR1 SGHTA, CDR2 FQGNSA. The CDR3 spans 13 residues. The V gene lost 3 bases and the J gene lost 5 bases, with 8 bases spanning the gap. The CDR3 spells CASSLRRDQPQHF. The CDR3 coding sequence is TGTGCCAGCAGCTTGAGGCGGGATCAGCCCCAGCATTTT.

The gene calls are TRBV5-1 and TRBJ2-5; perhaps TRBD1 as D (5 bases). Trimming removed 0 bases at V and 1 base at J, with 16 bases between. In germline, CDR1 is SGHRS, CDR2 YFSETQ. The CDR3 runs to 17 residues. CDR3 in DNA: TGCGCCAGCAGCTTGGACTATTTCCCAGGGCTCCAAGAGACCCAGTACTTC. Its translation: CASSLDYFPGLQETQYF.

This chain links TRBV12-2 with TRBJ2-3; the table names TRBD2, a call not compared with the DNA. TRBV12-2 is a pseudogene locus. The CDR3 sequence is 15 residues long. CDR3 loop: CASRLVGEVTDTQYF. As DNA, the CDR3 is TGTGCAAGTCGCTTAGTGGGGGAGGTGACAGATACGCAGTATTTT.

CDR3 amino acids: CASSIVSGNEQYF. As DNA, the CDR3 is TGTGCCAGTAGTATTGTCAGCGGTAACGAGCAGTACTTC. V and J are TRBV19 and TRBJ2-7, with D maybe TRBD2 (5 bases). This CDR3 has 13 residues. From germline, CDR1 is LNHDA and CDR2 SQIVND (reference sequence). V was pared by 3 bases and J by 5 bases, with 11 bases between.

This clone occurred once. The rearrangement uses TRBV7-9 and TRBJ2-5, with TRBD1 identical over 8 bases. CDR3 length: 16 amino acids. Losses at the gene ends were 1 base for V and 3 bases for J; bases not matched to a gene: 7. From germline, CDR1 is SEHNR and CDR2 FQNEAQ (reference sequence). In DNA, the CDR3 is TGTGCCAGCAGCTTAGGGGAACAGGGGGGCGAAGAGACCCAGTACTTC. Its translation is CASSLGEQGGEETQYF.

In DNA, the CDR3 is TGTGCCAGCTCACCAACCCAGAAAATCTATGGCTACACCTTC. Encoded protein: CASSPTQKIYGYTF. The chain is built from TRBV18 and TRBJ1-2; D remains unclear. The CDR3 runs to 14 residues. The V end lost 2 bases, the J end lost 4 bases, and 11 bases lay between the germline ends. Germline assignment: CDR1 KGHSH and CDR2 LQKENI. Variable domain in full (rest from reference TRBV18 and TRBJ1-2): NAGVMQNPRHLVRRRGQEARLRCSPMKGHSHVYWYRQLPEEGLKFMVYLQKENIIDESGMPKERFSAEFPKEGPSILRIQQVVRGDSAAYFCASSPTQKIYGYTFGSGTRLTVV.

In this sample, this clone turned up a few times. The chain couples TRBV2 to TRBJ1-3, with 7 bases lining up with TRBD1. CDR1 and CDR2 from the germline V gene are SNHLY and FYNNEI. The CDR3 loop spans 14 amino acids. With 11 bases clipped from V and 1 base from J, the junction kept 8 bases outside the gene matches. The DNA of the CDR3 is TGTGCCCCGGGACAGCGAGGGTCTGGAAACACCATATATTTT. As protein: CAPGQRGSGNTIYF.